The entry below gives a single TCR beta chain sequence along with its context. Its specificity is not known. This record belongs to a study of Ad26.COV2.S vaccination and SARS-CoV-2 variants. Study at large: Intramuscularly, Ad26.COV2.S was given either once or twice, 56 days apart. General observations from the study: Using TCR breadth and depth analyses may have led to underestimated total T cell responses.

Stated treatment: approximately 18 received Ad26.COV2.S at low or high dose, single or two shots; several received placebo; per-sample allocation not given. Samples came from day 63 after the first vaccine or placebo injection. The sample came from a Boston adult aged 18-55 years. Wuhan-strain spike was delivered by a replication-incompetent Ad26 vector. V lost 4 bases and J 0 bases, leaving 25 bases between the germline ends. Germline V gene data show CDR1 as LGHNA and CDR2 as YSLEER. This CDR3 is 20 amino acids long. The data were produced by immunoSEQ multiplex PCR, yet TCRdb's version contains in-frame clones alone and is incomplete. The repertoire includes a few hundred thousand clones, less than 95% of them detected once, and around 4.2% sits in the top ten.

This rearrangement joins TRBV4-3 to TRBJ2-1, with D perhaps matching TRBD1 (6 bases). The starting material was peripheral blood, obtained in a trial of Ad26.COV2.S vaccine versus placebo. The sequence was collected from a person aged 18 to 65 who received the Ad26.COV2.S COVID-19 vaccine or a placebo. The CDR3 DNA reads TGCGCCAGCAGCCTTATGCAGAACGGGGCAGGGGTTTTCTCCTACAATGAGCAGTTCTTC. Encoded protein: CASSLMQNGAGVFSYNEQFF.